This passage covers 32 T cell receptor beta chains from one sample sequenced in a study of CD4 and CD8 cells across lung adenocarcinoma regions. TCRdb reprocessed the PCR reads with MiXCR, giving one entry per CDR3 protein. The sample holds roughly 24,000 distinct CDR3 sequences, 52% seen once. Sample: CD4+ T cells from the center of a lung tumor. The receptor source for this set is a male donor with lung adenocarcinoma. The CD4 and CD8 labels of this study may be unreliable.

Judged by abundance, this clonotype is medium-sized. The rearrangement uses TRBV6-1 and TRBJ1-2; a weak D match, TRBD1 (5 bases). Germline values: CDR1 MNHNS, CDR2 SASEGT. Trimming left V 1 base short and J 12 bases short, with 6 bases between. The CDR3 runs 10 residues. CDR3 region: CASSEGDDTF. The CDR3, as DNA: TGTGCCAGCAGTGAAGGGGACGACACCTTC.

The genes are TRBV10-3 and TRBJ2-2; D unresolved. TRBJ2-3 explains the end of the DNA better; the J call may be wrong. The CDR3 is 14 residues long. Germline CDR1 and CDR2: ENHRY and SYGVKD. The CDR3, as DNA: TGTGCGGGCCTCTTCAGTGTGACCACCGGGACGCAGTATTTT. Protein product: CAGLFSVTTGTQYF.

For the CDR3, the DNA is TGTGCCAGCAGTTTAGGGGGGACAGGGGATCCCCACGAGCAGTACTTC. Its protein is CASSLGGTGDPHEQYF. The gene calls are TRBV12-3 or TRBV12-4 and TRBJ2-1; 10 bases fit TRBD1. The assigned J gene may be wrong: the sequence end matches TRBJ2-7 better. The CDR3 totals 16 residues.

Concerning this clonotype itself: One end of the junction varies from germline; a read error may be responsible. The chain combines TRBV10-3 with TRBJ2-1; 8 bases are shared with TRBD2. The CDR3 sequence is 15 residues long. CDR1 is ENHRY, CDR2 SYGVKD, per germline. CDR3 loop: CGGGYGGGDQETQYF. DNA of the CDR3: TGTGGCGGGGGGTACGGGGGGGGCGACCAAGAGACGCAGTATTTC.

The table lists this clonotype with a count of one. At one end, the junction sequence differs from germline, possibly due to a read error. The rearrangement uses TRBV27 and TRBJ2-3; the D gene could be TRBD1 or TRBD2 (5 bases each). The end of the DNA is better explained by TRBJ2-5, so the J call may be wrong. CDR3 length: 17 residues. Germline-derived CDR1 and CDR2 are MNHEY and SMNVEV (reference sequence). The CDR3 nucleotides are TGTGCCTGTAGTCCGGGGCGAGGGGCTTCTGAGCAAGATACCCAGTACTTC. Translated, it gives CACSPGRGASEQDTQYF.

A single count supports this clonotype. Likely a read error: the CDR3 ends without its conserved phenylalanine or tryptophan. This chain uses TRBV27 with TRBJ2-1, with D perhaps TRBD2 (7 bases). The CDR3 sequence is 13 residues long. Germline CDR1 and CDR2: MNHEY and SMNVEV (reference sequence). With 10 bases removed from V and 8 bases from J, the gap between germline ends came to 18 bases. The CDR3 spells CATRGGTGDEQFL. The CDR3, as DNA: TGTGCCACACGCGGGGGCACGGGGGATGAGCAGTTCTTA.

This clonotype is termed medium-sized. The gene calls are TRBV6-5 and TRBJ2-3, with 10 bases identical to TRBD2. J lost 6 bases, V lost 7 bases, and 7 bases had no gene match. CDR3 size: 14 residues. Per germline, CDR1 MNHEY and CDR2 SVGAGI. This chain's CDR3 is CASKLAGGGDTQYF. CDR3 coding DNA: TGTGCCAGCAAATTAGCGGGAGGAGGCGATACGCAGTATTTT.

Concerning this clonotype itself: One end of the junction varies from germline; a read error may be responsible. The chain uses TRBV27 and TRBJ2-5, with 7 bases aligning to TRBD1. Germline lookup yields CDR1 MNHEY and CDR2 SMNVEV (reference sequence). This CDR3 spans 17 amino acids. CDR3 in amino acids: CASSAGRGGRDQDTQYF. The CDR3 nucleotides are TGTGCCAGCAGTGCGGGCCGAGGGGGCCGTGACCAAGATACCCAGTACTTC.

This clonotype is deemed medium-sized (0.01 to 0.1%). The chain carries TRBV6-2 or TRBV6-3 and TRBJ2-1; 8 positions agree with TRBD2. Germline V CDR1 and CDR2: MNHEY, SVGEGT. After removal of 4 bases from V and 5 bases from J, the junction contained 10 bases not matched to a gene. This CDR3 has 16 amino acids. CDR3 in amino acids: CASSLLAEGLDNEQFF. CDR3 nucleotide sequence: TGTGCCAGCAGTTTACTAGCGGAGGGTCTCGACAATGAGCAGTTCTTC.

This clonotype has ten or more counts. This rearrangement joins TRBV6-1 to TRBJ2-7; a weak D match, TRBD2 (6 bases). Trimming shortened V by 4 bases and J by 0 bases, and 13 bases separated the two germline ends. Germline values: CDR1 MNHNS, CDR2 SASEGT. The CDR3 has 15 amino acids. The CDR3 spells CASSVRSGISYEQYF. CDR3 bases: TGTGCCAGCAGTGTCCGTAGCGGCATCTCCTACGAGCAGTACTTC.

The V gene is TRBV11-2, the J gene TRBJ2-3, with TRBD2 matching 14 bases. Germline trimming cut 5 bases from V and 0 bases from J; bases unmatched to any gene: 4. The CDR3 length is 17 residues. The germline CDR1 and CDR2 sequences are SGHAT and FQNNGV. Written as DNA, the CDR3 is TGTGCCAGCAGCAAGGGACTAGCGGGAGCTAGCACAGATACGCAGTATTTT. Its translation: CASSKGLAGASTDTQYF.

A remark on this clonotype: A much larger clone lies a single base off, so this may be a read error. V gene TRBV4-2 combines with J gene TRBJ2-1, with 12 bases fitting TRBD2. TRBJ2-7 matches the DNA end more closely, so the J call is doubtful. Germline assignment: CDR1 LGHNA and CDR2 YNFKEQ. The CDR3 extends over 15 amino acids. The CDR3 DNA reads TGTGCCAGCAGGGGGACTAGCGGGTTCATCAATGAGCAGTACTTC. This sequence encodes CASRGTSGFINEQYF.

CDR3 DNA sequence: TGTGCCAGCAGCGTCGCGGGGAGGGGTGCCAAAAACATTCAGTACTTC. This codes for CASSVAGRGAKNIQYF. The rearrangement joins TRBV6-1 to TRBJ2-1; 7 nucleotides align to TRBD2. TRBJ2-4 matches the DNA end more closely, so the J call is doubtful. The germline CDR1 and CDR2 sequences are MNHNS and SASEGT. This CDR3 is 16 amino acids long.

The CDR3 region has the DNA TGTGCTAGTGGTTTGGTAGGTGTCGAACGGATGAAGGGGTTCACTCCTCTCATTCGAGAGACCCAGTACTTC. Amino acid sequence: CASGLVGVERMKGFTPLIRETQYF. This rearrangement joins TRBV12-5 to TRBJ2-5; perhaps TRBD1 as D (5 bases). Trimming took 0 bases from V and 4 from J, leaving 39 bases between them. This CDR3 spans 24 amino acids. Germline CDR1 reads LGHNT; CDR2 reads FRNRAP.

Points on this clonotype: Germline and junction disagree at one end, which may indicate a read error. The CDR3 spells CASRGSGGTNTETQYF. The DNA of the CDR3 is TGTGCCAGCAGGGGCTCCGGGGGCACCAACACAGAGACCCAGTACTTT. The chain recombines TRBV6-5 with TRBJ2-5; TRBD1 or TRBD2 may be the D gene (6 bases each). The CDR3 totals 16 residues. In germline, CDR1 is MNHEY, CDR2 SVGAGI.

The chain carries TRBV14 and TRBJ2-2; D perhaps matches TRBD2 (7 bases). Trimming left V 2 bases short and J 5 bases short, with 12 bases between. In germline, CDR1 is SGHDN, CDR2 FVKESK. The CDR3 loop spans 15 amino acids. The CDR3: CASSQTGRGTGELFF. The CDR3 DNA reads as TGTGCCAGCAGCCAAACGGGGAGGGGGACCGGGGAGCTGTTTTTT.

About this clonotype itself: An end of the junction does not agree with germline; a read error may underlie this. The genes are TRBV6-1 and TRBJ2-4; D may correspond to TRBD1 or TRBD2 (7 bases each). CDR1 is MNHNS and CDR2 is SASEGT in the germline V gene. The CDR3 totals 14 residues. This CDR3 reads CGSRGGGAKDTQYF. CDR3 nucleotide sequence: TGTGGCAGCAGGGGGGGGGGGGCCAAAGACACGCAGTATTTC.

This clonotype occurred many times. The V and J genes are TRBV6-1 and TRBJ1-1; D is ambiguous. Germline CDR1 MNHNS, CDR2 SASEGT. There are 13 residues in the CDR3. V was trimmed by 7 bases and J by 0 bases, leaving 9 bases between them. CDR3 in amino acids: CASKYGMNTEAFF. The CDR3 coding sequence is TGTGCCAGCAAGTACGGGATGAACACTGAAGCTTTCTTT.

The V gene is TRBV18, the J gene TRBJ2-1; TRBD2 aligns across 13 bases. Germline-derived CDR1 and CDR2 are KGHSH and LQKENI. CDR3 length equals 18 residues. V gave up 2 bases and J gave up 4 bases; unmatched junction bases: 8. CDR3: CASSPTLGTSGIYNEQFF. The DNA of the CDR3 is TGTGCCAGCTCACCAACCCTTGGGACTAGCGGGATTTACAATGAGCAGTTCTTC.

The chain carries TRBV27 and TRBJ2-3, with a weak D call TRBD2 (6 bases). Looked up from germline, CDR1 is MNHEY and CDR2 is SMNVEV (reference sequence). This CDR3 is built from 15 residues. Trimming took off 3 bases at V and 11 bases at J, with 21 bases between the two ends. For the CDR3, the DNA is TGTGCCAGCAGTTTGGGACTCGGGGCCAAAGACATGCAGTATTTT. Its translation is CASSLGLGAKDMQYF.

V and J are TRBV2 and TRBJ1-1; D is possibly TRBD1 (5 bases). This CDR3 comprises 13 residues. The germline V and J ends were trimmed by 8 bases and 10 bases, with 20 bases remaining between them. CDR1 and CDR2 (germline): SNHLY, FYNNEI. CDR3 sequence reads: CASFLGAARGAFF. CDR3 coding DNA: TGTGCCAGCTTCCTCGGGGCAGCTCGAGGAGCTTTCTTT.

This clonotype was observed at least ten times. This sequence joins TRBV7-8 and TRBJ2-1, with 10 bases aligning to TRBD2. From germline, CDR1 is SGHVS and CDR2 FQNEAQ. V lost 1 base, J lost 0 bases, and 3 bases stayed unmatched. The CDR3 covers 17 residues. The DNA for the CDR3 is TGTGCCAGCAGCTTAGGGGCTAGCGGGAGCTCCTACAATGAGCAGTTCTTC. Its protein is CASSLGASGSSYNEQFF.

Note on this clonotype: Compared with germline, one end of the junction differs, possibly owing to a read error. The chain has TRBV6-1 and TRBJ2-5, with a weak D call TRBD2 (7 bases). Germline CDR1 MNHNS, CDR2 SASEGT. The CDR3 runs to 15 residues. The CDR3 here is CARGGGGRSKETQYF. In DNA, the CDR3 is TGTGCCAGGGGTGGGGGGGGCCGTAGCAAAGAGACGCAGTACTTT.

The chain recombines TRBV6-1 with TRBJ2-1; 8 nucleotides agree with TRBD2. Trimming removed 9 bases from V and 5 bases from J; junction bases left unmatched: 9. The V gene's germline CDR1 is MNHNS and CDR2 SASEGT. CDR3 length equals 14 residues. The CDR3 protein is CASRSSGYNNEQFF. The CDR3 DNA follows: TGTGCCAGTAGGTCTAGCGGGTATAACAATGAGCAGTTCTTC.

The rearrangement joins TRBV7-2 to TRBJ1-1, with D tentatively TRBD1 (5 bases). The CDR3 contains 16 residues. The V gene's germline CDR1 is SGHTA and CDR2 FQGNSA. The V end lost 2 bases, the J end lost 4 bases, and 17 bases lay between the germline ends. The CDR3 here is CASSLWSARGGTEAFF. CDR3 nucleotide sequence: TGTGCCAGCAGCTTATGGTCCGCCCGGGGGGGCACTGAAGCTTTCTTT.

There are a few counts of this clonotype. The rearrangement joins TRBV7-2 to TRBJ2-1, with 8 bases that match TRBD2. There are 16 residues in the CDR3. Germline trimming cut 6 bases from V and 0 bases from J; bases unmatched to any gene: 7. Germline values: CDR1 SGHTA, CDR2 FQGNSA. The CDR3 region has the DNA TGTGCCAGCAGTTCAGCGGGAGATAGCTCCTACAATGAGCAGTTCTTC. Protein: CASSSAGDSSYNEQFF.

The chain couples TRBV12-3 or TRBV12-4 to TRBJ2-4, with TRBD2 identical over 8 bases. The CDR3 is 18 residues long. The V and J ends lost 4 bases and 6 bases, in that order; junction bases with no gene match: 17. The CDR3 DNA reads as TGTGCCAGCAGTTCGGGGGGGGGAGGGGGGGCCGGGGGAAACATTCAGTACTTC. Its translation: CASSSGGGGGAGGNIQYF.

This clonotype was counted ten times or more. The chain couples TRBV6-1 to TRBJ2-5; no clear D gene. Between the trimmed V and J ends, which lost 2 bases and 4 bases, there was a span of 17 bases. The CDR3 loop spans 16 amino acids. Germline lookup yields CDR1 MNHNS and CDR2 SASEGT. The CDR3 loop reads CASSELSMRSGETQYF. The DNA for the CDR3 is TGTGCCAGCAGTGAACTGTCGATGAGATCCGGAGAGACCCAGTACTTC.

With respect to this clonotype: An end of the junction does not agree with germline; a read error may underlie this. The V and J genes are TRBV6-1 and TRBJ2-1, with D maybe TRBD1 (6 bases). The length of the CDR3 is 15 residues. Germline CDR1 and CDR2: MNHNS and SASEGT. DNA for the CDR3: TGTGCCAGCAGGACGGCGACAGGTCCTAACAATAAGCAGTTTTTC. Amino acid sequence: CASRTATGPNNKQFF.

Regarding this clonotype: The conserved final phenylalanine or tryptophan is absent from the CDR3, which likely points to a read error. The DNA is left out, because the CDR3 cannot be placed on it with certainty; the CDR3 is given as TCRdb lists it. The gene calls are TRBV6-1 and TRBJ2-5; the table assigns TRBD1, which was not confirmed against the DNA. The CDR3 region is 14 residues in length, termini included. Looked up from germline, CDR1 is MNHNS and CDR2 is SASEGT. CDR3 region: CASSPGLGPETWYS.

V gene TRBV6-1 combines with J gene TRBJ2-1; 8 bases map to TRBD1. The DNA end is more similar to TRBJ2-3, so the J call may be wrong. The CDR3 totals 18 residues. CDR1 and CDR2 (germline): MNHNS, SASEGT. The CDR3 reads CASSEGTGYAGPKGEQYF. For the CDR3, the DNA is TGTGCCAGCAGTGAGGGGACAGGTTACGCGGGCCCCAAGGGTGAGCAGTATTTT.

This clonotype showed up many times. Likely a read error: the CDR3 ends without its conserved phenylalanine or tryptophan. No DNA is shown, since the ends of the CDR3 on it are uncertain; the CDR3 is the one TCRdb lists. This rearrangement joins TRBV6-1 to TRBJ2-2; the table's D call TRBD1 went unverified against the DNA. From germline, CDR1 is MNHNS and CDR2 SASEGT. The CDR3 is made up of 9 amino acids, end residues included. The CDR3 loop reads CASSEPSGE.